This TCR beta chain was identified during a study of blood T cells in healthy people across ages. Overall study findings and caveats: The study found TCR beta diversity correlated strongly with naive T cell percentage.

With regard to this clonotype: What it binds is not known.

Trimming removed 7 bases from V and 4 bases from J, with 19 bases in between. The germline V gene has CDR1 MNHEY and CDR2 SVGEGT. This CDR3 is 15 amino acids long. The draw of peripheral blood yielded ten milliliters from each donor. Combining a sample-barcoded 5' primer with a J-beta primer mix, a second PCR ran for 7 to 11 cycles. TCRdb used MiXCR to reprocess the 5' RACE reads, holding one entry per CDR3 protein. The repertoire holds roughly 700,000 distinct CDR3 sequences, with roughly 50% as singletons. The TCR was taken from a woman aged 55-70 years in good health. This sequence joins TRBV6-2 or TRBV6-3 and TRBJ1-2; the D gene is possibly TRBD1 (5 bases). The sequencing input was blood. CDR3 in amino acids: CASTLQGPSIYGYTF. CDR3 nucleotides: TGTGCCAGCACCCTTCAGGGCCCGAGCATCTATGGCTACACCTTC.